Shown below are 29 T cell receptor beta chains from a single sample sequenced in a study of radiotherapy plus CTLA-4 blockade in lung cancer. The assay was immunoSEQ multiplex PCR, and TCRdb's table has in-frame clones only and misses some. Seen here are approximately 100,000 clones, 82% observed once, and the top ten hold 3% to 4%. This specimen was peripheral blood, taken from a patient treated with radiotherapy plus ipilimumab. The receptor set was obtained from a human donor with non-small cell lung cancer who had a partial response to radiotherapy plus ipilimumab.

The gene calls are TRBV5-1 and TRBJ1-2; no definite D call. V shed 4 bases and J shed 2 bases, with 12 bases lying between them. Germline values: CDR1 SGHRS, CDR2 YFSETQ. The CDR3 runs to 14 residues. CDR3 coding DNA: TGCGCCAGCAGCACCAATACGGTCAACTATGGCTACACCTTC. It translates to CASSTNTVNYGYTF.

This rearrangement joins TRBV5-4 to TRBJ2-3; maybe TRBD2 (6 bases). The germline V gene has CDR1 SGHNT and CDR2 YYREEE (reference sequence). Trimming pared 4 bases from V and 3 bases from J, leaving 18 bases between. This CDR3 spans 16 amino acids. The CDR3 loop reads CASSLAREPRTDTQYF. Here the CDR3 DNA reads TGTGCCAGCAGCCTCGCCCGGGAGCCGAGAACAGATACGCAGTATTTT.

The CDR3 loop is CASGGGRDEQFF. CDR3 DNA sequence: TGTGCCAGCGGGGGGGGTAGAGATGAGCAGTTCTTC. The chain links TRBV6-5 to TRBJ2-1, with 7 bases identical to TRBD2. Looked up from germline, CDR1 is MNHEY and CDR2 is SVGAGI. This CDR3 region has 12 residues. V shed 8 bases and J 8 bases; nucleotides not matched to a gene: 6.

The chain is built from TRBV9 and TRBJ2-3; 12 positions match TRBD2. V lost 0 bases and J lost 1; bases outside the gene matches: 3. The germline V gene encodes CDR1 SGDLS and CDR2 YYNGEE. This CDR3 has 17 amino acids. This CDR3 is CASSVARTSGGTDTQYF. CDR3 nucleotide sequence: TGTGCCAGCAGCGTAGCCCGGACTAGCGGGGGCACAGATACGCAGTATTTT.

On this clone: This sample also contains other DNA sequences that code for the same CDR3. CDR3 coding DNA: TGTGCCAGTAGTACTACAGGGGGCGGTCAGCCCCAGCATTTT. It translates to CASSTTGGGQPQHF. The chain couples TRBV19 to TRBJ1-5; 9 nucleotides agree with TRBD1. The germline gives CDR1 LNHDA, CDR2 SQIVND (reference sequence). J was trimmed by 6 bases and V by 4 bases; bases with no gene match: 4. CDR3 length equals 14 residues.

This sequence joins TRBV29-1 and TRBJ2-1, with TRBD2 matching 7 bases. CDR3 length: 15 residues. Germline V gives CDR1 SQVTM, CDR2 ANQGSEA. The trim removed 6 bases at V and 0 bases at J, leaving 8 bases unmatched. CDR3 nucleotides: TGCAGCGTCGTAAGGCGGGAGAGCTCCTACAATGAGCAGTTCTTC. Translation: CSVVRRESSYNEQFF.

The V and J genes are TRBV4-2 and TRBJ1-3, with D possibly being TRBD1 (6 bases). The CDR3 runs to 15 residues. CDR1 is LGHNA and CDR2 is YNFKEQ in the germline V gene. Trimming stripped 0 bases from V and 8 bases from J, with 14 bases between. CDR3 amino acids: CASSQDPGAGDTIYF. CDR3 bases: TGTGCCAGCAGCCAAGATCCAGGGGCCGGAGACACCATATATTTT.

The chain links TRBV30 to TRBJ1-1, with D possibly TRBD1 on 6 matching bases. The CDR3 runs 16 residues. The V end lost 2 bases, the J end lost 0 bases, and 16 bases lay between the germline ends. Germline V gene lookup returns CDR1 GTSNPN and CDR2 SVGIG (reference sequence). The CDR3 is CAWSPGQKIMNTEAFF. The CDR3, as DNA: TGTGCCTGGAGTCCTGGACAGAAAATCATGAACACTGAAGCTTTCTTT.

The rearrangement joins TRBV7-8 to TRBJ1-4; 8 nucleotides line up with TRBD1. V lost 4 bases to trimming and J lost 1 base; unmatched junction nucleotides: 5. The CDR3 is 16 amino acids. Germline V gene sequence: CDR1 SGHVS, CDR2 FQNEAQ. The CDR3 nucleotides read TGTGCCAGCAGCTCTCGAGGACAGGGAACTAATGAAAAACTGTTTTTT. This encodes CASSSRGQGTNEKLFF.

The V gene is TRBV7-6, the J gene TRBJ2-2; 9 positions match TRBD2. V trimming: 5 bases; J trimming: 4 bases; junction bases outside the gene matches: 8. This CDR3 is built from 16 residues. CDR1 is SGHVS, CDR2 FNYEAQ, per germline. CDR3 in amino acids: CASSGGREGLTGELFF. The CDR3, as DNA: TGTGCCAGCAGCGGCGGGCGGGAGGGCCTCACCGGGGAGCTGTTTTTT.

V is TRBV5-1 and J is TRBJ2-7, with a tentative D call TRBD2 (6 bases). The CDR3 runs to 14 residues. Germline V CDR1 and CDR2: SGHRS, YFSETQ. Trimming shortened V by 0 bases and J by 5 bases, and 12 bases separated the two germline ends. The CDR3 sequence is CASSLGREFDEQYF. CDR3 bases: TGCGCCAGCAGCTTGGGGAGGGAATTCGACGAGCAGTACTTC.

The V gene is TRBV13, the J gene TRBJ2-2; 10 bases fit TRBD2. V shed 11 bases, J shed 6 bases, and the junction held 6 bases outside the gene matches. Germline assignment: CDR1 PRHDT and CDR2 FYEKMQ (reference sequence). CDR3 length equals 13 residues. The CDR3 DNA sequence: TGTGCCTCGAGCGGGAGGGGCGCCGGGGAGCTGTTTTTT. It specifies CASSGRGAGELFF.

This clone has a single count. The chain is built from TRBV18 and TRBJ1-2; 7 bases fit TRBD1. Germline lookup yields CDR1 KGHSH and CDR2 LQKENI. Trimming cost V 2 bases and J 0 bases; bases outside gene matches: 6. This CDR3 region has 16 residues. The CDR3 nucleotides read TGTGCCAGCTCACCAAATAGACAGGGAGCTAACTATGGCTACACCTTC. Protein product: CASSPNRQGANYGYTF.

This clone was picked up one time. The CDR3 region has the DNA TGTGCCAGCAGCTCAAGACAGGGGGGTGAAGCTTTCTTT. Its translation is CASSSRQGGEAFF. The V call is TRBV7-2, the J call TRBJ1-1; the match to TRBD1 covers 9 bases. This CDR3 spans 13 amino acids. V dropped 4 bases and J dropped 7; count of bases not matched to a gene: 4. Germline V CDR1 and CDR2: SGHTA, FQGNSA. Full variable domain (missing parts from reference TRBV7-2 and TRBJ1-1): GAGVSQSPSNKVTEKGKDVELRCDPISGHTALYWYRQSLGQGLEFLIYFQGNSAPDKSGLPSDRFSAERTGGSVSTLTIQRTQQEDSAVYLCASSSRQGGEAFFGQGTRLTVV.

The chain is built from TRBV9 and TRBJ2-6, with 7 positions matching TRBD1. Germline CDR1 SGDLS, CDR2 YYNGEE. Trimming cost V 4 bases and J 0 bases; bases outside gene matches: 16. CDR3 size: 20 residues. CDR3: CASSKGGPGQRLSGANVLTF. CDR3 coding DNA: TGTGCCAGCAGCAAAGGCGGGCCGGGACAGAGACTCTCTGGGGCCAACGTCCTGACTTTC.

The V gene is TRBV7-9, the J gene TRBJ2-5; no definite D call. This CDR3 has 16 amino acids. Germline V gene lookup returns CDR1 SEHNR and CDR2 FQNEAQ (reference sequence). V dropped 0 bases and J dropped 5 bases, with 16 bases sitting between them. The CDR3 DNA sequence: TGTGCCAGCAGCTTAGCGATTCAGGCTTATGCTGAGACCCAGTACTTC. This sequence encodes CASSLAIQAYAETQYF. Full variable domain (missing parts from reference TRBV7-9 and TRBJ2-5): DTGVSQNPRHKITKRGQNVTFRCDPISEHNRLYWYRQTLGQGPEFLTYFQNEAQLEKSRLLSDRFSAERPKGSFSTLEIQRTEQGDSAMYLCASSLAIQAYAETQYFGPGTRLLVL.

The chain combines TRBV18 with TRBJ2-7, with D perhaps TRBD1 (6 bases). CDR3 length equals 14 residues. Trimming shortened V by 4 bases and J by 0 bases, and 10 bases separated the two germline ends. Germline CDR1 and CDR2: KGHSH and LQKENI. In DNA form, the CDR3 reads TGTGCCAGCTCACAGGGGGTCCCCTCCTACGAGCAGTACTTC. This translates into CASSQGVPSYEQYF.

The rearrangement uses TRBV19 and TRBJ2-2; D might be TRBD1 (6 bases). Germline CDR1 reads LNHDA; CDR2 reads SQIVND (reference sequence). Trimming left V 1 base short and J 2 bases short, with 8 bases between. The CDR3 contains 15 residues. CDR3 coding DNA: TGTGCCAGTAGTATAGGGACAGCTAACACCGGGGAGCTGTTTTTT. This codes for CASSIGTANTGELFF.

The rearrangement links TRBV28 to TRBJ2-3; D may be TRBD1 (6 bases). The CDR3 sequence is 13 residues long. Deletions cut 5 bases from V and 7 bases from J, with 13 bases between. Per the germline V gene, CDR1 is MDHEN and CDR2 is SYDVKM. The CDR3 DNA reads as TGTGCCAGCAGTCCCACAGGGAAGAATACGCAGTATTTT. Protein product: CASSPTGKNTQYF.

This sequence joins TRBV11-2 and TRBJ2-7; tentatively, D is TRBD1 (5 bases). The CDR3 is 14 amino acids. From germline, CDR1 is SGHAT and CDR2 FQNNGV. Trimming took off 4 bases at V and 2 bases at J, with 12 bases between the two ends. CDR3 DNA: TGTGCCAGCAGCTCGCTGACAGACCCCTACGAGCAGTACTTC. Amino acids: CASSSLTDPYEQYF.

The V gene is TRBV27, the J gene TRBJ1-1; 7 bases agree with TRBD1. The junction had 5 bases not matched to a gene; V was cut back by 2 bases and J by 11 bases. The V gene's germline CDR1 is MNHEY and CDR2 SMNVEV (reference sequence). The CDR3 covers 12 residues. The CDR3 DNA sequence: TGTGCCAGCAGTTTACCTACAGGGGAGGCTTTCTTT. It yields the protein CASSLPTGEAFF.

This chain joins TRBV2 and TRBJ1-5, with TRBD1 as a possible D gene (6 bases). Germline V gene sequence: CDR1 SNHLY, CDR2 FYNNEI. With 6 bases removed from V and 6 bases from J, the gap between germline ends came to 18 bases. The CDR3 has 15 amino acids. CDR3 in DNA: TGTGCCAGCAGAGAGGGAGGGGGAGCTATTCAGCCCCAGCATTTT. Amino acid sequence: CASREGGGAIQPQHF.

The gene calls are TRBV5-1 and TRBJ2-1; 9 bases are a match to TRBD1. J gave up 9 bases and V 4 bases, and 14 bases lay outside the gene matches. The CDR3 contains 16 residues. Germline V gives CDR1 SGHRS, CDR2 YFSETQ. The CDR3 DNA is TGCGCCAGCAGCCTCCCGGGACAGGGATTAAAGGGTGAGCAGTTCTTC. Residues: CASSLPGQGLKGEQFF.

This clone was counted only a few times. The V gene is TRBV5-5, the J gene TRBJ2-7; TRBD2 might be the D (5 bases). The CDR3 sequence is 14 residues long. Trimming removed 1 base at V and 2 bases at J, with 10 bases between. Germline V gives CDR1 SGHKS, CDR2 YYEKEE (reference sequence). CDR3 nucleotide sequence: TGTGCCAGCAGCTTGAGAGGGTATACCTACGAGCAGTACTTC. The encoded protein is CASSLRGYTYEQYF.

CDR3 in DNA: TGTGCCAGCAGCGTAGCGGGGGGGGTGAACACTGAAGCTTTCTTT. It translates to CASSVAGGVNTEAFF. V usage is TRBV9 and J usage is TRBJ1-1, with D possibly being TRBD1 (5 bases). The V end was cut by 0 bases, the J end by 0 bases, with 9 bases between. This CDR3 comprises 15 residues. The germline V gene encodes CDR1 SGDLS and CDR2 YYNGEE.

This clone was counted only a few times. V gene TRBV5-1 combines with J gene TRBJ1-1; 8 positions match TRBD1. Germline CDR1 and CDR2: SGHRS and YFSETQ. J gave up 1 base and V 3 bases, and 2 bases lay outside the gene matches. The CDR3 is 14 amino acids. The chain's CDR3 is CASSWGTGNTEAFF. The CDR3 region has the DNA TGCGCCAGCAGCTGGGGGACAGGGAACACTGAAGCTTTCTTT. The full variable domain, completed using reference TRBV5-1 and TRBJ1-1, is KAGVTQTPRYLIKTRGQQVTLSCSPISGHRSVSWYQQTPGQGLQFLFEYFSETQRNKGNFPGRFSGRQFSNSRSEMNVSTLELGDSALYLCASSWGTGNTEAFFGQGTRLTVV.

This clone was found once. The chain joins TRBV27 to TRBJ2-7, with 7 bases matching TRBD2. This CDR3 region has 15 residues. J gave up 1 base and V 3 bases, and 6 bases lay outside the gene matches. From germline, CDR1 is MNHEY and CDR2 SMNVEV (reference sequence). CDR3 DNA sequence: TGTGCCAGCAGTTTGTCGGGAGGAGCGTCCTACGAGCAGTACTTC. It encodes CASSLSGGASYEQYF.

The chain joins TRBV29-1 to TRBJ1-5; no definite D call. From germline, CDR1 is SQVTM and CDR2 ANQGSEA. The germline V and J ends were trimmed by 6 bases and 3 bases, with 12 bases remaining between them. The CDR3 extends over 13 amino acids. The CDR3 reads CSVGDGYNQPQHF. The CDR3 region has the DNA TGCAGCGTAGGTGACGGGTACAATCAGCCCCAGCATTTT. The full variable domain, with the rest looked up from reference TRBV29-1 and TRBJ1-5, is SAVISQKPSRDICQRGTSLTIQCQVDSQVTMMFWYRQQPGQSLTLIATANQGSEATYESGFVIDKFPISRPNLTFSTLTVSNMSPEDSSIYLCSVGDGYNQPQHFGDGTRLSIL.

The chain uses TRBV2 and TRBJ2-7; D might be TRBD1 (5 bases). CDR1 SNHLY and CDR2 FYNNEI come from the germline V gene. This CDR3 region has 15 residues. With 2 bases removed from V and 4 bases from J, the gap between germline ends came to 15 bases. The chain's CDR3 is CASSERLLGAYEQYF. As DNA, the CDR3 is TGTGCCAGCAGTGAAAGGCTCCTTGGGGCATACGAGCAGTACTTC.